This entry describes one TCR beta chain. Between the trimmed V and J ends, which lost 1 base and 1 base, there was a span of 8 bases. The length of the CDR3 is 14 residues. Germline CDR1 reads SGHRS; CDR2 reads YFSETQ. The sample comes from a study of blood T cell repertoires in COVID-19. Study context: Specimens from acute and convalescent COVID-19 originated in the United States, Italy and Spain. Sample material is recorded as cDNA or gDNA derived from T cells, B-cell-depleted T cells, or PBMCs.

Per the study methods: Scientists estimated how many nucleated cells there were by amplifying reference gene primers. Some clones are missing from TCRdb's copy, which holds only in-frame ones; the method was immunoSEQ multiplex PCR. V, J and clone size reflect that table, while D and trimming were determined from the DNA. The table has about 340,000 clones, about 86% seen once. During active infection, Seattle patients enrolled and were then monitored through disease. The receptor comes from a woman in her fifties or sixties with COVID-19, enrolled during active disease. Source material: peripheral blood. The chain couples TRBV5-1 to TRBJ1-1; D remains ambiguous. CDR3 amino acids: CASSLYPGNTEAFF. CDR3 bases: TGCGCCAGCAGCTTGTACCCGGGGAACACTGAAGCTTTCTTT.